This is a list of T cell receptor beta chains from one sample in a study of blood T cell repertoires in COVID-19. Sequenced by immunoSEQ multiplex PCR; TCRdb stores in-frame clones only, minus some. The table shows some 270,000 clones, with approximately 85% occurring only once. Sequencing was done on a sample of PBMCs or T cells enriched from blood (not recorded which). Receptors originate from a woman aged 45-60 years with acute COVID-19. The conserved cysteine and the conserved F or W are not part of the CDR3 here.

J gene | V gene | CDR3 protein
TRBJ2-7 | TRBV10-3 | AISGPDSESSYEQY
TRBJ2-7 | TRBV2 | ASFTDSVGTSYEQY
TRBJ1-3 | TRBV7-2 | ASSPQGGPGNTIY
TRBJ1-2 | TRBV6-2/TRBV6-3 | ASSSEGYGYT
TRBJ1-2 | TRBV12-5 | ASGLGERQGEGYT
TRBJ2-7 | TRBV7-2 | ASSLAWGRGHEQY
TRBJ1-2 | TRBV9 | ASSPRVNMAYGYT
TRBJ1-1 | TRBV2 | ASSVGQGNTEAF
TRBJ1-5 | TRBV7-9 | ASSRGQSNQPQH
TRBJ2-5 | TRBV9 | ASSSGGPQETQY
TRBJ2-1 | TRBV27 | ASRRVAGVDEQF
TRBJ2-5 | TRBV13 | ASSLGGEKTQY
TRBJ1-2 | TRBV30 | AWSPGQGILDGYT
TRBJ2-3 | TRBV7-3 | ASSPRGANTDTQY
TRBJ1-4 | TRBV4-2 | ASSQDPRDYTNEKLF
TRBJ2-1 | TRBV19 | ASSMGGDYNEQF